This T cell receptor (beta chain) was captured in a study of blood T cell repertoires in COVID-19. The CDR3 covers 15 residues. The V gene end was trimmed by 5 bases and the J gene end by 6 bases; junction bases not matched to a gene: 10. Germline V CDR1 and CDR2: SEHNR, FQNEAQ (reference sequence). Study processing details: Researchers report that nucleated cell counts were estimated from reference gene primer amplification. Clones were sequenced by immunoSEQ multiplex PCR, and TCRdb holds only the in-frame ones, with some missing. V, J and clone size reflect that table, while D and trimming were determined from the DNA. The sample gives about 110,000 clones, 70% to 90% of which show up once; roughly 3.3% is in the top ten.

The chain joins TRBV7-9 to TRBJ2-7; TRBD1 matches 10 bases. The sequence derives from a woman in her fifties or sixties with acute or convalescent COVID-19. The sequenced sample consisted of peripheral blood. CDR3: CASSQRQGASVEQYF. The CDR3 bases are TGTGCCAGCAGCCAACGACAGGGGGCTTCGGTCGAGCAGTACTTC.